This is a list of T cell receptor beta chains from one sample in a study of regulatory T cells in long-lasting Graves disease. MiXCR, applied by TCRdb to the multiplex PCR reads, yields one record per CDR3 protein. The sample has around 480,000 distinct CDR3 sequences; approximately 16% are singletons. These data were also reused for a study on T cells in Graves' hyperthyroidism and ophthalmopathy.

The starting material was peripheral blood mononuclear cells (PBMCs), obtained at new diagnosis, from a patient treated with antithyroid drugs. The receptors here all came from a woman aged 35-60 years with Graves disease. Each CDR3 is given with its conserved first and last residue. D genes are given only for firm matches. The listing skips clone size in some rows; elsewhere it reads once, few, many or a size class.

TRBJ1-1,few,NA,TRBV20-1,TGCAGTGCTAGAGGAGCGGTGGGCACTGAAGCTTTCTTT,CSARGAVGTEAFF
TRBJ2-2,NA,NA,TRBV7-2,TGTGCCAGCAGCTTAGCGCGGCTAGCCTCCGGGGAGCTGTTTTTT,CASSLARLASGELFF
TRBJ2-7,many,TRBD2,TRBV20-1,TGCAGTGCCTCACTAGCGGGGCCCTACGAGCAGTACTTC,CSASLAGPYEQYF
TRBJ2-7,many,TRBD1,TRBV7-3,TGTGCCAGCAGCTCCTCGACAGGGAGCGAGCAGTACTTC,CASSSSTGSEQYF
TRBJ1-4,few,NA,TRBV7-2,TGTGCCAGCAGTTCTCACAGGGCTACTAATGAAAAACTGTTTTTT,CASSSHRATNEKLFF
TRBJ1-5,NA,TRBD1,TRBV19,TGTGCCAGTAGTATACGGGACAGGGTTGATCAGCCCCAGCATTTT,CASSIRDRVDQPQHF
TRBJ1-1,many,NA,TRBV7-8,TGTGCCAGCAGCTTAGACGGGATCATGAACACTGAAGCTTTCTTT,CASSLDGIMNTEAFF
TRBJ2-1,many,TRBD1,TRBV2,TGTGCCAGCGAGTATCCGGGACAGGGTTTGGGGAATGAGCAGTTCTTC,CASEYPGQGLGNEQFF
TRBJ2-7,NA,TRBD1,TRBV5-1,TGCGCCAGCAGCCTGGGTGGGACAGGGGGCGGCGAGCAGTACTTC,CASSLGGTGGGEQYF
TRBJ1-1,many,NA,TRBV9,TGTGCCAGCAGCGGGGGACGGACAATGAACACTGAAGCTTTCTTT,CASSGGRTMNTEAFF
TRBJ1-5,many,TRBD1,TRBV19,TGTGCCAGTAGTCAGGGGGCTTATAGCAATCAGCCCCAGCATTTT,CASSQGAYSNQPQHF
TRBJ1-2,many,NA,TRBV7-2,TGTGCCAGCAGCTTTCAGACTAACTATGGCTACACCTTC,CASSFQTNYGYTF
TRBJ2-7,few,NA,TRBV10-3,TGTGCCATCAGTGCTATAAGCTCCTACGAGCAGTACTTC,CAISAISSYEQYF
TRBJ1-3,NA,NA,TRBV20-1,TGCAGTGTCCCAGTCCAACTAAACACCATATATTTT,CSVPVQLNTIYF
TRBJ1-1,many,NA,TRBV7-2,TGTGCCAGCAGCTTTTCGGGGGCTAACACTGAAGCTTTCTTT,CASSFSGANTEAFF
TRBJ2-2,few,TRBD1,TRBV19,TGTGCCAGCTATCGCCAGGACAGGGGGGGAAACACCGGGGAGCTGTTTTTT,CASYRQDRGGNTGELFF
TRBJ1-2,NA,NA,TRBV6-2/TRBV6-3,TGTGCCAGCAGTTACAGGGCAGGGGTGGAGGCTAACTATGGCTACACCTTC,CASSYRAGVEANYGYTF
TRBJ2-3,many,NA,TRBV3-1,TGTGCCAGCAGCCAGCCCGGACTTCCGCGGACGCAGTATTTT,CASSQPGLPRTQYF
TRBJ2-1,few,TRBD2,TRBV27,TGTGCCAGCAGTTTTACGGCTAGCGGGGACCTCTACAATGAGCAGTTCTTC,CASSFTASGDLYNEQFF
TRBJ1-3,NA,NA,TRBV6-2/TRBV6-3,TGTGCCAGCAGTTACAAAGGGACACCTGGAAACACCATATATTTT,CASSYKGTPGNTIYF
TRBJ2-3,NA,TRBD2,TRBV6-1,TGTGCCAGCAGGCGACGGCTAGGACTAGCGGTCTCTCAATCGGATACGCAGTATTTT,CASRRRLGLAVSQSDTQYF
TRBJ2-5,many,TRBD1,TRBV18,TGTGCCAGCTCACCTCCCGGGACAGGGCCGAAGACCCAGTACTTC,CASSPPGTGPKTQYF
TRBJ1-6,NA,NA,TRBV19,TGTGCCAGTACCGATCATAATTCACCCCTCCACTTT,CASTDHNSPLHF
TRBJ1-1,many,NA,TRBV3-1,TGTGCCAGCAGCCGGAGAAGGGGAGACACTGAAGCTTTCTTT,CASSRRRGDTEAFF
TRBJ2-6,few,NA,TRBV30,TGTGCCTGTCAGTTCTTTGGGGCCAACGTCCTGACTTTC,CACQFFGANVLTF
TRBJ2-5,many,NA,TRBV6-1,TGTGCCAGCAGGAGTGCTGAAGAGACCCAGTACTTC,CASRSAEETQYF
TRBJ2-3,many,TRBD2,TRBV12-3/TRBV12-4,TGTGCCAGCAGTTTAATAGCGGGGGGATCAGATACGCAGTATTTT,CASSLIAGGSDTQYF
TRBJ1-1,NA,NA,TRBV20-1,TGCAGTGCTAGAATGGGGGGCCAGAACACTGAAGCTTTCTTT,CSARMGGQNTEAFF
TRBJ2-3,many,NA,TRBV5-1,TGCGCCAGCAAAGGGTCTCACATTACGCAGTATTTT,CASKGSHITQYF